What follows describes a single T cell receptor (beta chain). Shortly before study entry, within 2 weeks, exposed participants had met a COVID-19 case. This sample stems from a study of blood T cell repertoires in COVID-19. Trimming pared 6 bases from V and 7 bases from J, leaving 18 bases between. This CDR3 region has 14 residues. Germline CDR1 reads MNHEY; CDR2 reads SMNVEV (reference sequence). In the authors' workflow: Nucleated cell counts were estimated from reference gene primer amplification. Generated by immunoSEQ multiplex PCR, the TCRdb table keeps only in-frame clones and is missing some. The D gene and trimming were derived from the DNA, and the V and J assignments and clone size from that table. Of around 160,000 clones listed, over 80% are singletons.

The receptor's source is a woman in her forties or fifties who had been exposed to COVID-19. The chain employs TRBV27 and TRBJ1-2; D possibly corresponds to TRBD1 (6 bases). The sequenced sample consisted of PBMCs or T cells enriched from blood (not recorded which). This chain's CDR3 is CASRGPGAPLGYTF. The CDR3 coding sequence is TGTGCCAGCAGAGGACCAGGGGCCCCACTTGGCTACACCTTC.